This record looks at one TCR beta chain sequence and its context. Its antigen remains unidentified. These data belong to a study of beta chain features in type 1 diabetes. Study-wide results and limits: PCR might pick shorter templates more often, in the same way for patients and controls. TCRB CDR3 length was moderately but significantly reduced in all four CD4+ subsets of Type 1 diabetes patients.

The CDR3 runs 14 residues. With V trimmed by 3 bases and J by 4 bases, 1 base remained unmatched. Germline loops: CDR1 SGHTA, CDR2 FQGNSA. The isolated RNA, all of it, was reverse transcribed, so expressed TCRB transcripts were what got sequenced. The protocol was immunoSEQ multiplex PCR, while the TCRdb copy is restricted to in-frame clones and leaves out a portion. The sample holds some 140,000 clones; around a tenth are singletons and the top ten take roughly 0.74%. This TCR came from a young man in good health. Sequenced: central memory CD4+ T cells from blood. The gene calls are TRBV7-2 and TRBJ1-2, with 11 bases aligning to TRBD1. Written as DNA, the CDR3 is TGTGCCAGCAGCTTGGGACAGGGGGTCTATGGCTACACCTTC. Its translation: CASSLGQGVYGYTF.